This T cell receptor beta chain appears in the sequencing data of a study of T-cell reconstitution after alpha-beta-depleted transplantation in children. Study-wide findings and caveats: Among T cells one year after transplant, newly produced cells accounted for most counts and diversity. After transplant, high TCRbeta diversity at day 60 in some patients arose from surviving recipient T cells and thymic progenitors. In patients about two months after transplant, alpha-beta T cells reportedly arose from several hundred expanded graft clones.

A TCRbeta library incorporating unique molecular identifiers was prepared. TCRdb used MiXCR to reprocess the PCR reads, holding one entry per CDR3 protein. The sample shows 540,000 or so distinct CDR3 sequences, 23% of them seen only once. Regarding this clonotype: What it binds is unknown.

The ends lost 5 bases at V and 5 bases at J; junction bases unmatched: 5. Germline loops: CDR1 SGHTA, CDR2 FQGNSA. This CDR3 has 15 residues. This clonotype was obtained from a boy younger than two who had a stem cell transplant for acute myeloid leukemia, so the T cells may come from the graft donor. This chain connects TRBV7-2 to TRBJ2-3; the match to TRBD2 covers 12 bases. Sequenced here: PBMCs, mostly from graft donor cells, sampled 360 days after TCRalphabeta/CD19-depleted stem cell transplant. The CDR3: CASSTLAGGGDTQYF. CDR3 bases: TGTGCCAGCAGCACACTAGCGGGGGGTGGAGATACGCAGTATTTT.